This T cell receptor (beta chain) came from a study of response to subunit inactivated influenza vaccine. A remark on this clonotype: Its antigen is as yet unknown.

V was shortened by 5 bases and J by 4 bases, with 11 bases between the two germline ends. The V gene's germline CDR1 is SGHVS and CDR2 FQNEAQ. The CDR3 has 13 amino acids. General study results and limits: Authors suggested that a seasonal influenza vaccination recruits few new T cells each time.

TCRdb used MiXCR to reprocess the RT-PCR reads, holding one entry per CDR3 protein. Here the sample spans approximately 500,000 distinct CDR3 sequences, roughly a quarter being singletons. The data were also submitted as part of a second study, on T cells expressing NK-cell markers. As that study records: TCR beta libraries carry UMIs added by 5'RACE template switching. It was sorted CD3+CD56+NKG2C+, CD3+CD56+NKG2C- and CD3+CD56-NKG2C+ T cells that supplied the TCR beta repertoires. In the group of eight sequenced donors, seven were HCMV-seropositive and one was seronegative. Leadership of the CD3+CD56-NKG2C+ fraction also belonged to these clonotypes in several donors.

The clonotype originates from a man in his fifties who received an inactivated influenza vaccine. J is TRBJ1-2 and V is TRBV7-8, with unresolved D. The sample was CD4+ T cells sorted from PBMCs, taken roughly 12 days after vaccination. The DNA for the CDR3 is TGTGCCAGCAGCCCCGGACTGGTCTATGGCTACACCTTC. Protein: CASSPGLVYGYTF.